The clone carrying this T cell receptor (beta chain) was found a few times. This sample was included in a study of beta chain features in type 1 diabetes. On the study more broadly: Age, gender, cell numbers and subset yield matched between patients and controls.

Expressed TCRB transcripts were sequenced because the isolated RNA had all been reverse transcribed beforehand. It was found that naive, central memory and regulatory T cell samples averaged about 3.4 million reads. This table comes from immunoSEQ multiplex PCR, and its TCRdb copy is limited to in-frame clones, with some not included. The repertoire holds about 250,000 clones, 14% seen once, with more than 0.02% in the top ten. The germline CDR1 and CDR2 sequences are SGHRS and YFSETQ. The V end lost 7 bases, the J end lost 6 bases, and 14 bases lay between the germline ends. CDR3 length: 13 residues.

The source material was naive CD4+ T cells from blood. The sequence came from a woman aged 40 to 50 in good health. V gene TRBV5-1 combines with J gene TRBJ2-1, with a tentative D call TRBD2 (7 bases). Here the CDR3 reads CASAGGAFNEQFF. In DNA, the CDR3 is TGCGCCAGCGCTGGGGGGGCTTTCAATGAGCAGTTCTTC.